This TCR beta chain was obtained from a study of OX40 agonist ivuxolimab in advanced cancers. Background on the whole study: Ivuxolimab was an agonistic, fully human IgG2 monoclonal antibody directed against OX40 (CD134), a costimulatory receptor. Intravenous ivuxolimab was administered to patients every 2 weeks at six dose levels: 0.01, 0.1, 0.3, 1.5, 3 and 10 mg/kg. Among the roughly 52 dose-escalation patients, some 19 had hepatocellular carcinoma, approximately 15 melanoma, 9 renal cell carcinoma and 9 head and neck cancer. In the dose-escalation cohort, 82.7% of patients were male, and the mean age was around 65 years with a range of about 20 to 90. Prior anti-PD-1, anti-PD-L1 or anti-CTLA-4 therapy was permitted, and 40% to 50% of dose-escalation patients had received checkpoint inhibitors. Partial responses occurred in three dose-escalation patients: two with cutaneous melanoma and one with hepatocellular carcinoma. Peripheral TCRbeta sequencing was intended to test whether TCR sequence diversity was altered and clonal T-cell expansion was caused by ivuxolimab. The monotherapy dose-escalation portion (N of about 52 patients) of the phase I ivuxolimab trial is reported in the paper. Broader findings and caveats from the paper: On average, CD8+ T cells showed more expanded clones than CD4+ T cells after ivuxolimab. The antigen specificity of the peripheral T cells that underwent clonal expansion was not determined. Clonal expansion of both CD4+ and CD8+ blood T cells was observed from baseline to week 6 at doses 0.1 to 3.0 mg/kg. Low levels of normalized T-cell clonal expansion were also seen in some patients who did not respond. In the 0.1-3.0 mg/kg groups, partial responders had among the lowest normalized peripheral clonal expansion, particularly in CD8+ T cells.

The trial excluded patients who had a history of autoimmune disease or who were on systemic immunosuppression. Peripheral blood for TCR sequencing was collected from all dose cohorts at baseline, on cycle 4 day 1, and on cycle 7 day 1. Samples were obtained from an open-label, multicenter, first-in-human phase I dose-escalation trial of ivuxolimab. Adults with locally advanced or metastatic head and neck squamous cell, hepatocellular, melanoma or renal cell carcinoma were enrolled in the trial. CD4+ and CD8+ T cells were sorted separately from peripheral blood before TCR sequencing. Genomic DNA was extracted from sorted cells for sequencing of the TCRbeta CDR3 region. The immunoSEQ Assay was used to sequence the TCRbeta CDR3 regions. Held by TCRdb, this immuneACCESS table contains in-frame sequences only and omits some clones. Under half of the omission traces to an unresolved V gene where checked; the cause of the rest is unknown. The sample table lists about 96,000 clones, about 92% of them with a count of one. Of the sample, under 2% is held by the ten largest clones.

V gives up 5 bases and J gives up 5 bases, and the segment between their germline ends measures 15 bases. Sequences SGHAT (CDR1) and FQDESV (CDR2) are obtained from the germline V gene (reference sequence). The CDR3, cysteine through phenylalanine, is 14 amino acids long. Only CDR3 DNA is held: 42 bases, read in frame from base 1. On this clone: Its cognate antigen has yet to be identified. No clone much larger than this one lies a single base away; base qualities are absent.

The sample in question was CD4+ or CD8+ T cells sorted from blood, obtained in a trial of the OX40 agonist ivuxolimab. The chain couples TRBV11-1 to TRBJ1-1, with the D gene too uncertain to name. This receptor was obtained from an adult with an advanced solid tumor such as melanoma, head and neck, liver or kidney cancer. The nucleotide sequence reads TGTGCCAGCAGCCCCCGGAGAGGTAGGACTGAAGCTTTCTTT. This codes for CASSPRRGRTEAFF.